These 18 T cell receptor beta chains originate from one sample sequenced in a study of T cells in Graves' hyperthyroidism and ophthalmopathy. Template material for amplifying TCR beta CDR3 regions consisted of RNA transcripts. HTBI primers drove first-round RT-PCR of the TCR CDR3. TCRdb re-analysed the multiplex PCR reads in MiXCR, keeping a single row per CDR3 protein. The sample yields roughly 570,000 distinct CDR3 sequences, around 46% seen once. The source material was peripheral blood or thyroid tissue (not recorded which). All receptors come from an adult woman with Graves' disease, either hyperthyroidism or ophthalmopathy (not recorded which).

The gene calls are TRBV25-1 and TRBJ2-7; D not resolved. V was trimmed by 10 bases and J by 2 bases, leaving 27 bases between them. The germline V gene encodes CDR1 MGHDK and CDR2 SYGVNS. The CDR3 is 17 residues long. CDR3 protein: CATSPSSFGLPTYEQYF. DNA for the CDR3: TGTGCCACCAGCCCCAGCAGCTTCGGTCTGCCCACCTACGAGCAGTACTTC.

This clonotype was observed at least ten times. The gene calls are TRBV9 and TRBJ1-4; no clear D. The germline CDR1 and CDR2 sequences are SGDLS and YYNGEE. The CDR3 is 14 residues long. The V end lost 2 bases, the J end lost 4 bases, and 9 bases lay between the germline ends. The CDR3 DNA is TGTGCCAGCAGCGTTTCAGGTCGTAATGAAAAACTGTTTTTT. This codes for CASSVSGRNEKLFF. Together with reference TRBV9 and TRBJ1-4, the CDR3 gives the full variable domain: DSGVTQTPKHLITATGQRVTLRCSPRSGDLSVYWYQQSLDQGLQFLIQYYNGEERAKGNILERFSAQQFPDLHSELNLSSLELGDSALYFCASSVSGRNEKLFFGSGTQLSVL.

The chain employs TRBV29-1 and TRBJ1-1; D gene unclear. V was clipped by 5 bases and J by 6 bases, with 16 bases between them. CDR3 length: 13 amino acids. The germline CDR1 and CDR2 sequences are SQVTM and ANQGSEA. The CDR3 region is CSVLKAAIPEAFF. The CDR3 DNA reads as TGCAGCGTTCTCAAGGCCGCTATCCCTGAAGCTTTCTTT.

This clonotype has just a few counts. The genes are TRBV29-1 and TRBJ2-1; possible D gene TRBD2, 5 bases. V lost 6 bases and J lost 9, with 15 bases in between. Looked up from germline, CDR1 is SQVTM and CDR2 is ANQGSEA. The CDR3 is made up of 12 amino acids. The CDR3 loop reads CSVATRTVEQFF. In nucleotides, the CDR3 is TGCAGCGTGGCAACTAGAACCGTTGAGCAGTTCTTC.

The V call is TRBV28, the J call TRBJ2-7, with 7 positions matching TRBD1. In germline, CDR1 is MDHEN, CDR2 SYDVKM. This CDR3 has 14 amino acids. Trimming cost V 6 bases and J 0 bases; bases outside gene matches: 5. The CDR3 is CASRYRGSSYEQYF. Here the CDR3 DNA reads TGTGCCAGCAGGTACAGGGGAAGCTCCTACGAGCAGTACTTC.

V and J are TRBV3-1 and TRBJ2-5, with 13 nucleotides matching TRBD2. There are 16 residues in the CDR3. Germline V gene data show CDR1 as LGHDT and CDR2 as YNNKEL (reference sequence). Trimming at V came to 1 base and at J to 5 bases, leaving 4 bases not matched to a gene. The CDR3 here is CASSQGLAGGWETQYF. CDR3 in DNA: TGTGCCAGCAGCCAAGGACTAGCGGGAGGCTGGGAGACCCAGTACTTC.

This clonotype was seen ten or more times. The chain recombines TRBV20-1 with TRBJ1-5; TRBD1 aligns across 7 bases. The CDR3 runs to 13 residues. Trimming cost V 5 bases and J 3 bases; bases outside gene matches: 4. Germline lookup yields CDR1 DFQATT and CDR2 SNEGSKA (reference sequence). CDR3: CSAPGQNNQPQHF. The CDR3 DNA follows: TGCAGTGCTCCGGGACAGAACAATCAGCCCCAGCATTTT.

This chain uses TRBV7-9 with TRBJ1-2; the D is unclear. Trimming removed 2 bases at V and 2 bases at J, with 15 bases between. Germline-derived CDR1 and CDR2 are SEHNR and FQNEAQ (reference sequence). There are 16 residues in the CDR3. CDR3: CASSLWPGLVNYGYTF. For the CDR3, the DNA is TGTGCCAGCAGCTTATGGCCTGGTCTGGTAAACTATGGCTACACCTTC. The whole variable domain, filled in from reference TRBV7-9 and TRBJ1-2, reads DTGVSQNPRHKITKRGQNVTFRCDPISEHNRLYWYRQTLGQGPEFLTYFQNEAQLEKSRLLSDRFSAERPKGSFSTLEIQRTEQGDSAMYLCASSLWPGLVNYGYTFGSGTRLTVV.

CDR3 in DNA: TGTGCCAGCAGTGAAGGCCCTTCCTCCTACGAGCAGTACTTC. Amino acids: CASSEGPSSYEQYF. The chain has TRBV2 and TRBJ2-7; D ambiguous. Germline CDR1 is SNHLY and CDR2 is FYNNEI. This CDR3 region has 14 residues. Trimming cost V 1 base and J 0 bases, with 7 bases left between them.

The V call is TRBV9, the J call TRBJ1-2; possibly TRBD1 for D (5 bases). This CDR3 comprises 15 residues. Trimming stripped 3 bases from V and 5 bases from J, with 17 bases between. The germline V gene has CDR1 SGDLS and CDR2 YYNGEE. The CDR3 loop reads CASSGSRDGLYGYTF. The CDR3 bases are TGTGCCAGCAGCGGATCCCGGGACGGCTTGTATGGCTACACCTTC. Complete variable domain (other parts from reference TRBV9 and TRBJ1-2): DSGVTQTPKHLITATGQRVTLRCSPRSGDLSVYWYQQSLDQGLQFLIQYYNGEERAKGNILERFSAQQFPDLHSELNLSSLELGDSALYFCASSGSRDGLYGYTFGSGTRLTVV.

This clonotype has a count of ten or more. V gene TRBV14 combines with J gene TRBJ1-2; the D is unclear. Germline CDR1 is SGHDN and CDR2 is FVKESK. V was shortened by 4 bases and J by 1 base, with 7 bases between the two germline ends. The CDR3 runs 13 residues. The CDR3 nucleotides are TGTGCCAGCAGCCCCAGCCATAACTATGGCTACACCTTC. The encoded protein is CASSPSHNYGYTF.

This clonotype was seen at least ten times. The chain is built from TRBV9 and TRBJ1-3; no reliable D call. Germline CDR1 is SGDLS and CDR2 is YYNGEE. The CDR3 covers 15 residues. With 0 bases removed from V and 0 bases from J, the gap between germline ends came to 7 bases. The CDR3 loop is CASSVGSYSGNTIYF. The CDR3 DNA reads TGTGCCAGCAGCGTAGGATCTTACTCTGGAAACACCATATATTTT.

The chain has TRBV29-1 and TRBJ2-7; 9 bases map to TRBD1. Unmatched junction bases numbered 14, after V lost 7 bases and J lost 7 bases. Germline CDR1 reads SQVTM; CDR2 reads ANQGSEA. The CDR3 length is 14 residues. The CDR3 coding sequence is TGCAGCGCCACACGACAGGGGGGGCTGAGTGAGCAGTACTTC. This sequence encodes CSATRQGGLSEQYF.

The V and J genes are TRBV6-5 and TRBJ2-6, with 10 nucleotides matching TRBD1. Trimming removed 6 bases from V and 0 bases from J; junction bases left unmatched: 8. Germline V CDR1 and CDR2: MNHEY, SVGAGI. CDR3 size: 18 residues. The CDR3 protein is CASSSSGQGGSGANVLTF. DNA for the CDR3: TGTGCCAGCAGCTCCTCAGGACAGGGGGGCTCTGGGGCCAACGTCCTGACTTTC.

This clonotype occurred once. Being one base from a much bigger clone, this may be a read error. The rearrangement joins TRBV13 to TRBJ1-2; D may be TRBD1 (5 bases). The CDR3 is 18 amino acids. Germline V gene lookup returns CDR1 PRHDT and CDR2 FYEKMQ (reference sequence). The V and J ends lost 2 bases and 4 bases respectively, with 23 bases between them. The CDR3 nucleotides are TGTGCCAGCAGCTTACGGGCGTTTCCAGGGAGCTATAGCTATGGCTACACCTTC. Residues: CASSLRAFPGSYSYGYTF.

The gene calls are TRBV7-3 and TRBJ1-3; D is undetermined. The germline gives CDR1 SGHTA, CDR2 FQGTGA. The CDR3 runs 14 residues. Trimming cost V 2 bases and J 7 bases, with 12 bases left between them. The CDR3 region is CASSLGSGPNTIYF. For the CDR3, the DNA is TGTGCCAGCAGCTTAGGGAGTGGTCCGAACACCATATATTTT.

This chain joins TRBV24-1 and TRBJ2-2; D possibly corresponds to TRBD2 (6 bases). V lost 0 bases and J lost 0, with 10 bases in between. Germline lookup yields CDR1 KGHDR and CDR2 SFDVKD. CDR3 size: 17 residues. CDR3 amino acids: CATSDLPGEANTGELFF. The CDR3 coding sequence is TGTGCCACCAGTGATTTGCCGGGAGAGGCGAACACCGGGGAGCTGTTTTTT.

This clonotype has at least ten counts. V gene TRBV6-1 combines with J gene TRBJ1-1; tentatively, D is TRBD1 (6 bases). The germline CDR1 and CDR2 sequences are MNHNS and SASEGT. V shed 5 bases and J shed 0 bases, with 10 bases lying between them. The CDR3 covers 14 residues. This chain's CDR3 is CASSTTGMNTEAFF. In nucleotides, the CDR3 is TGTGCCAGCAGTACAACAGGGATGAACACTGAAGCTTTCTTT.